This TCR beta chain was found in a study of beta chain features in type 1 diabetes. Study at large: The patient and healthy donor groups were comparable for age, gender and cell yields.

The study's findings and limits: VDJ junctions in type 1 diabetes patients carried more deletions and fewer insertions. In patients and controls equally, PCR might favor templates that are shorter.

The investigators reverse transcribed all of the isolated RNA, so they sequenced expressed TCRB transcripts. TCRdb's table, derived via immunoSEQ multiplex PCR, lists solely in-frame clones and lacks some. Among fewer than 250,000 clones listed, over 8.5% were seen once. Turning to this clone: The antigen is not known.

This CDR3 comprises 14 residues. Germline V gene lookup returns CDR1 SGDLS and CDR2 YYNGEE. Trimming stripped 4 bases from V and 0 bases from J, with 8 bases between. Sequenced material: naive CD4+ T cells from blood. The clonotype was recovered from a woman aged 18-29 years in good health. V usage is TRBV9 and J usage is TRBJ1-5; D ambiguous. Here the CDR3 reads CASSLGPSNQPQHF. DNA of the CDR3: TGTGCCAGCAGCCTAGGGCCTAGCAATCAGCCCCAGCATTTT.